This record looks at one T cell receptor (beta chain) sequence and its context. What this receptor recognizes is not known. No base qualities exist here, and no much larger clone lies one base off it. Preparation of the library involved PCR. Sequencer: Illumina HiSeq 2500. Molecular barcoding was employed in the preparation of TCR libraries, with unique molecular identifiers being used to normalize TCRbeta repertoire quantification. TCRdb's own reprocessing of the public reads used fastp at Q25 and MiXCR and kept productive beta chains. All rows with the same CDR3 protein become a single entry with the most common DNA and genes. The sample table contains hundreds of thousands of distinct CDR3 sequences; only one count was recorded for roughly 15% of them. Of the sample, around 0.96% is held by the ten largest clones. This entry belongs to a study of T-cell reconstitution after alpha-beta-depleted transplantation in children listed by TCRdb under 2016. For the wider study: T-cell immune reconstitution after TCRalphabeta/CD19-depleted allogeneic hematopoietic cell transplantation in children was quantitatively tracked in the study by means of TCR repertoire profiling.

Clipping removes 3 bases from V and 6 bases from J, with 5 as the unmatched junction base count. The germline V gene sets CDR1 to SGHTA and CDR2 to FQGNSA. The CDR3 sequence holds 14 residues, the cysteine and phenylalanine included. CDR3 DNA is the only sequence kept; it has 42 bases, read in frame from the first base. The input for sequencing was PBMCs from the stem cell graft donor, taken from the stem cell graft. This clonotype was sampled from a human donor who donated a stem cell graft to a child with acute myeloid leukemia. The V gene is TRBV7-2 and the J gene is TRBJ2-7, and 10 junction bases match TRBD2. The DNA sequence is TGTGCCAGCAGCTTTACTAGCGGGGCTTCCGAGCAGTACTTC. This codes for CASSFTSGASEQYF.